Presented here are 20 T cell receptor beta chains from one specimen sequenced in a study of OX40 agonist ivuxolimab in advanced cancers. Method: immunoSEQ multiplex PCR; TCRdb's copy keeps in-frame clones and lacks some. Of roughly 26,000 clones listed, around 90% are singletons. Sequencing used CD4+ or CD8+ T cells sorted from blood, obtained in a trial of the OX40 agonist ivuxolimab. The receptors originated from an adult with an advanced solid tumor such as melanoma, head and neck, liver or kidney cancer.

In this sample, this clone turned up a few times. The V call is TRBV28, the J call TRBJ1-4; the D is unclear. Germline V lookup: CDR1 MDHEN, CDR2 SYDVKM. V was pared by 8 bases and J by 0 bases, with 7 bases between. The CDR3 has 13 residues. CDR3 loop: CASRGSTNEKLFF. CDR3 DNA: TGTGCCAGCCGGGGATCAACTAATGAAAAACTGTTTTTT.

The chain joins TRBV29-1 to TRBJ2-5, with D unclear. Trimming stripped 4 bases from V and 1 base from J, with 7 bases between. Germline loops: CDR1 SQVTM, CDR2 ANQGSEA. The CDR3 runs to 12 residues. The CDR3 sequence: CSVVGSQETQYF. The CDR3 nucleotides are TGCAGCGTTGTGGGGTCCCAAGAGACCCAGTACTTC.

The J gene is TRBJ2-1, the V gene TRBV28; 7 bases map to TRBD2. This CDR3 has 15 residues. Trimming removed 9 bases from V and 6 bases from J; junction bases left unmatched: 14. The V gene's germline CDR1 is MDHEN and CDR2 SYDVKM. CDR3 in DNA: TGTGCCAGAAACCTTAGAGTGGGGGAGGGCAATGAGCAGTTCTTC. Protein sequence: CARNLRVGEGNEQFF.

This sequence joins TRBV6-4 and TRBJ2-3, with D perhaps matching TRBD2 (5 bases). The CDR3 spans 11 residues. Per the germline V gene, CDR1 is MRHNA and CDR2 is SNTAGT. V lost 8 bases and J lost 7, with 10 bases in between. DNA for the CDR3: TGTGCCAGCCGGACTGGAAATACGCAGTATTTT. Residues: CASRTGNTQYF.

V gene TRBV27 combines with J gene TRBJ2-2; no clear D. CDR1 MNHEY and CDR2 SMNVEV come from the germline V gene (reference sequence). There are 12 residues in the CDR3. The V end lost 10 bases, the J end lost 6 bases, and 12 bases lay between the germline ends. CDR3 in amino acids: CATLDGAGELFF. The CDR3 coding sequence is TGTGCCACCTTGGACGGTGCCGGGGAGCTGTTTTTT.

The J gene is TRBJ2-7, the V gene TRBV27; tentatively, D is TRBD1 (5 bases). V was pared by 6 bases and J by 2 bases, with 20 bases between. The CDR3 contains 16 residues. The V gene's germline CDR1 is MNHEY and CDR2 SMNVEV (reference sequence). CDR3 sequence reads: CASSQRSDSQAYEQYF. The CDR3 region has the DNA TGTGCCAGCAGCCAAAGGAGCGACAGCCAAGCCTACGAGCAGTACTTC.

This chain links TRBV7-6 with TRBJ2-7; TRBD1 or TRBD2 may be the D gene (5 bases each). Germline loops: CDR1 SGHVS, CDR2 FNYEAQ. V lost 4 bases and J lost 1, with 11 bases in between. There are 14 residues in the CDR3. CDR3 DNA sequence: TGTGCCAGCAGCTGGGGACCCGAATCCTACGAGCAGTACTTC. Translating gives CASSWGPESYEQYF.

This chain connects TRBV19 to TRBJ2-3; a weak D match, TRBD1 (5 bases). Germline assignment: CDR1 LNHDA and CDR2 SQIVND (reference sequence). There are 13 residues in the CDR3. V was trimmed by 10 bases and J by 0 bases, leaving 11 bases between them. The CDR3 protein is CATRQTSTDTQYF. The CDR3 DNA is TGTGCCACACGACAGACTAGCACAGATACGCAGTATTTT.

The gene calls are TRBV27 and TRBJ1-5, with D unclear. This CDR3 is 13 amino acids long. Germline V gene sequence: CDR1 MNHEY, CDR2 SMNVEV (reference sequence). V was pared by 0 bases and J by 2 bases, with 2 bases between. The CDR3 DNA reads as TGTGCCAGCAGTTTATCTGGCAATCAGCCCCAGCATTTT. Translation: CASSLSGNQPQHF.

The genes are TRBV4-1 and TRBJ2-7, with 9 bases identical to TRBD2. This CDR3 is 15 amino acids long. With V trimmed by 6 bases and J by 3 bases, 9 bases remained unmatched. In germline, CDR1 is MGHRA, CDR2 YSYEKL. CDR3 residues: CASRPAGTSYYEQYF. For the CDR3, the DNA is TGCGCCAGCAGGCCGGCCGGGACTAGCTACTACGAGCAGTACTTC.

CDR3 in DNA: TGTGCCAGCAGCTCGAGGGTTAGGGAGCTGTTTTTT. Residues: CASSSRVRELFF. The chain employs TRBV5-6 and TRBJ2-2; D is possibly TRBD2 (5 bases). The CDR3 runs to 12 residues. The V and J ends lost 3 bases and 9 bases respectively, with 9 bases between them. The germline V gene encodes CDR1 SGHDT and CDR2 YYEEEE.

The chain links TRBV25-1 to TRBJ1-5, with D unclear. The CDR3 has 14 amino acids. Trimming took off 3 bases at V and 1 base at J, with 7 bases between the two ends. The V gene's germline CDR1 is MGHDK and CDR2 SYGVNS. In nucleotides, the CDR3 is TGTGCCAGCAGTGACCCGGGCAGCAATCAGCCCCAGCATTTT. Encoded protein: CASSDPGSNQPQHF.

The chain uses TRBV7-3 and TRBJ2-1; 9 bases align to TRBD2. V was clipped by 5 bases and J by 5 bases; unmatched bases: 7. Germline CDR1 reads SGHTA; CDR2 reads FQGTGA. The CDR3 sequence is 15 residues long. The CDR3 is CASSLGLASHNEQFF. The CDR3, as DNA: TGTGCCAGCAGCCTTGGACTAGCGAGCCACAATGAGCAGTTCTTC.

The chain has TRBV10-2 and TRBJ2-5; D possibly corresponds to TRBD1 (6 bases). The CDR3 loop spans 15 amino acids. The V and J ends lost 0 bases and 5 bases respectively, with 13 bases between them. In germline, CDR1 is WSHSY, CDR2 SAAADI. DNA for the CDR3: TGCGCCAGCAGTGAGTCGGCCAGGGGCCCCGAGACCCAGTACTTC. This translates into CASSESARGPETQYF.

The chain is built from TRBV5-5 and TRBJ2-1, with no clear D. The CDR3 length is 14 residues. CDR1 is SGHKS, CDR2 YYEKEE, per germline (reference sequence). Trimming took off 4 bases at V and 0 bases at J, with 8 bases between the two ends. The chain's CDR3 is CASSLQSSYNEQFF. The CDR3 coding sequence is TGTGCCAGCAGCCTCCAGAGCTCCTACAATGAGCAGTTCTTC.

V and J are TRBV13 and TRBJ2-2; the D gene is possibly TRBD1 (6 bases). This CDR3 is built from 15 residues. Trimming stripped 0 bases from V and 6 bases from J, with 11 bases between. The germline V gene encodes CDR1 PRHDT and CDR2 FYEKMQ (reference sequence). CDR3 coding DNA: TGTGCCAGCAGCTTAGGTTGGGGGCAAGCCGGGGAGCTGTTTTTT. Its translation: CASSLGWGQAGELFF.

The chain has TRBV11-3 and TRBJ2-7; no clear D. This CDR3 has 13 amino acids. V lost 0 bases and J 2 bases, leaving 5 bases between the germline ends. Germline CDR1 SGHNT, CDR2 YENEEA. DNA of the CDR3: TGTGCCAGCAGCTTAGACAGAACCTACGAGCAGTACTTC. This encodes CASSLDRTYEQYF.

This clone is a singleton in its sample. The gene calls are TRBV2 and TRBJ2-1; 9 bases agree with TRBD1. Germline CDR1 reads SNHLY; CDR2 reads FYNNEI. The CDR3 consists of 16 residues. J was trimmed by 9 bases and V by 4 bases; bases with no gene match: 13. CDR3 amino acids: CASSVQFRDRDGEQFF. CDR3 in DNA: TGTGCCAGCAGTGTACAATTCAGGGACAGGGACGGTGAGCAGTTCTTC.

V gene TRBV7-3 combines with J gene TRBJ1-3, with no clear D. The CDR3 sequence is 13 residues long. The V and J ends lost 4 bases and 0 bases respectively, with 4 bases between them. Germline V gene sequence: CDR1 SGHTA, CDR2 FQGTGA. The CDR3 DNA sequence: TGTGCCAGCAGCTCAAGCTCTGGAAACACCATATATTTT. As protein: CASSSSSGNTIYF.

The rearrangement uses TRBV9 and TRBJ1-1, with D unresolved. V lost 0 bases and J 3 bases, leaving 6 bases between the germline ends. CDR3 size: 13 residues. Germline lookup yields CDR1 SGDLS and CDR2 YYNGEE. The CDR3 sequence: CASSVVWDTEAFF. For the CDR3, the DNA is TGTGCCAGCAGCGTAGTGTGGGACACTGAAGCTTTCTTT.